This T cell receptor (beta chain) was obtained from a study of blood T cell repertoires in COVID-19. About the study: PBMCs, B-cell-depleted T cells, or T cells provided the cDNA or gDNA that made up the material.

One Seattle source followed patients from active infection through their disease course. Original methodology: Amplification from reference gene primers served as the basis for estimated nucleated cell counts. Generated by immunoSEQ multiplex PCR, the TCRdb table keeps only in-frame clones and is missing some. The V and J calls and clone size are taken from that table; D and trimming were inferred from the DNA. The table includes about 300,000 clones, more than 80% detected once. V gave up 3 bases and J gave up 7 bases; unmatched junction bases: 15. This CDR3 has 17 amino acids. CDR1 and CDR2 (germline): SGHRS, YFSETQ.

Sequencing used peripheral blood. This rearrangement joins TRBV5-1 to TRBJ2-2, with 7 positions matching TRBD1. The receptor was isolated from a woman aged 50 to 65 with COVID-19, enrolled during active disease. Here the CDR3 DNA reads TGCGCCAGCAGCTCCACGACCTTTAAAACAGGGGACGGGGAGCTGTTTTTT. Its protein is CASSSTTFKTGDGELFF. The full variable domain, its missing parts supplied by reference TRBV5-1 and TRBJ2-2, is KAGVTQTPRYLIKTRGQQVTLSCSPISGHRSVSWYQQTPGQGLQFLFEYFSETQRNKGNFPGRFSGRQFSNSRSEMNVSTLELGDSALYLCASSSTTFKTGDGELFFGEGSRLTVL.